Below are 12 T cell receptor beta chains sequenced from a single sample in a study of blood T cell repertoires in COVID-19. Assay used: immunoSEQ multiplex PCR; TCRdb lists only in-frame clones, some missing. The repertoire holds approximately 80,000 clones, with 88% as singletons. The specimen was peripheral blood. These TCRs come from a human donor in a cohort sampled during active COVID-19.

V is TRBV19 and J is TRBJ2-1; D might be TRBD1 (6 bases). V dropped 6 bases and J dropped 5 bases, with 17 bases sitting between them. Germline CDR1 is LNHDA and CDR2 is SQIVND (reference sequence). The CDR3 consists of 15 residues. The CDR3 region is CASSLWGTNHNEQFF. The CDR3, as DNA: TGTGCCAGTAGCCTGTGGGGGACAAACCACAATGAGCAGTTCTTC.

This clone was picked up a small number of times. The chain uses TRBV5-4 and TRBJ1-2, with D unresolved. This CDR3 comprises 13 residues. V lost 0 bases to trimming and J lost 4 bases, with 7 bases between them. The germline gives CDR1 SGHNT, CDR2 YYREEE (reference sequence). The CDR3: CASSLDEVYGYTF. CDR3 DNA: TGTGCCAGCAGCTTGGACGAGGTCTATGGCTACACCTTC.

The chain combines TRBV30 with TRBJ2-5; 7 nucleotides agree with TRBD1. Germline values: CDR1 GTSNPN, CDR2 SVGIG (reference sequence). V shed 4 bases and J 4 bases; nucleotides not matched to a gene: 9. CDR3 length equals 14 residues. CDR3 residues: CAWKVGQHTETQYF. DNA for the CDR3: TGTGCCTGGAAAGTGGGACAGCATACAGAGACCCAGTACTTC.

The chain recombines TRBV9 with TRBJ2-1; 7 bases match TRBD1. This CDR3 comprises 15 residues. In germline, CDR1 is SGDLS, CDR2 YYNGEE. Trimming removed 0 bases from V and 2 bases from J; junction bases left unmatched: 2. CDR3 protein: CASSVEGQTYNEQFF. DNA of the CDR3: TGTGCCAGCAGCGTAGAGGGACAGACCTACAATGAGCAGTTCTTC.

At least ten counts were recorded for this clone. This rearrangement joins TRBV19 to TRBJ2-6, with D maybe TRBD1 (5 bases). CDR3 size: 16 residues. V lost 5 bases, J lost 0 bases, and 11 bases lay in between. Germline lookup yields CDR1 LNHDA and CDR2 SQIVND (reference sequence). CDR3 residues: CASSLQGGSGANVLTF. Here the CDR3 DNA reads TGTGCCAGTAGTCTGCAGGGTGGCTCTGGGGCCAACGTCCTGACTTTC.

J is TRBJ2-7 and V is TRBV6-5; the D gene is possibly TRBD1 (5 bases). This CDR3 is 12 amino acids long. Germline CDR1 and CDR2: MNHEY and SVGAGI. Trimming took off 6 bases at V and 6 bases at J, with 12 bases between the two ends. The CDR3 region has the DNA TGTGCCAGCAGCAACGCAGGGCCCGAGCAGTACTTC. Translated: CASSNAGPEQYF.

The rearrangement links TRBV5-6 to TRBJ2-3; tentatively, D is TRBD1 (5 bases). Trimming took 1 base from V and 0 from J, leaving 9 bases between them. The CDR3 runs to 15 residues. Germline V gene data show CDR1 as SGHDT and CDR2 as YYEEEE. This CDR3 is CASSLRTPSTDTQYF. CDR3 coding DNA: TGTGCCAGCAGCTTGCGGACACCTAGCACAGATACGCAGTATTTT.

This rearrangement joins TRBV14 to TRBJ2-7; 11 positions match TRBD2. Germline CDR1 is SGHDN and CDR2 is FVKESK. V lost 6 bases to trimming and J lost 3 bases; unmatched junction nucleotides: 7. This CDR3 is 15 amino acids long. The CDR3 region is CASSPTSGGVYEQYF. The CDR3 DNA reads TGTGCCAGCAGTCCTACTAGCGGGGGAGTCTACGAGCAGTACTTC.

Concerning this clone: One end of the junction is discordant with germline, which a read error may explain. The chain employs TRBV6-6 and TRBJ1-4, with TRBD1 as a possible D gene (5 bases). CDR3 size: 14 residues. The germline V gene encodes CDR1 MNHNY and CDR2 SVGAGI (reference sequence). CDR3 DNA sequence: TGTGCCAGCACCAACGGGGGGTCAACAAAAACTGTTAGTTTT. Protein product: CASTNGGSTKTVSF.

The chain combines TRBV2 with TRBJ2-4, with D possibly matching TRBD2 (7 bases). CDR1 is SNHLY, CDR2 FYNNEI, per germline. CDR3 length: 13 amino acids. Trimming took 6 bases from V and 6 from J, leaving 12 bases between them. The CDR3 DNA is TGTGCCAGCAGGGGGGGGGCCGGAAACATTCAGTACTTC. Its translation is CASRGGAGNIQYF. Complete variable domain (other parts from reference TRBV2 and TRBJ2-4): EPEVTQTPSHQVTQMGQEVILRCVPISNHLYFYWYRQILGQKVEFLVSFYNNEISEKSEIFDDQFSVERPDGSNFTLKIRSTKLEDSAMYFCASRGGAGNIQYFGAGTRLSVL.

This chain connects TRBV25-1 to TRBJ1-1; TRBD1 agrees at 8 bases. V was pared by 1 base and J by 4 bases, with 2 bases of the junction left unmatched. The CDR3 has 14 amino acids. Germline lookup yields CDR1 MGHDK and CDR2 SYGVNS. The CDR3 is CASSESGGVTEAFF. For the CDR3, the DNA is TGTGCCAGCAGTGAATCAGGGGGCGTCACTGAAGCTTTCTTT. Combining the CDR3 with reference TRBV25-1 and TRBJ1-1 gives the whole variable domain EADIYQTPRYLVIGTGKKITLECSQTMGHDKMYWYQQDPGMELHLIHYSYGVNSTEKGDLSSESTVSRIRTEHFPLTLESARPSHTSQYLCASSESGGVTEAFFGQGTRLTVV.

This sequence joins TRBV2 and TRBJ2-1; 7 bases map to TRBD1. CDR3 length: 13 amino acids. Germline V gene sequence: CDR1 SNHLY, CDR2 FYNNEI. The J segment lost 6 bases and the V segment lost 10 bases, leaving 9 bases of the junction unmatched. The CDR3 protein is CAKSGQYGNEQFF. DNA for the CDR3: TGTGCCAAATCGGGACAGTATGGCAATGAGCAGTTCTTC.